This is a list of T cell receptor beta chains from one sample in a study of shared clonotypes between healthy human individuals. Assay: immunoSEQ multiplex PCR; the TCRdb copy retains only in-frame clones and omits some. Among 630,000 or so clones, more than 95% were seen once, and the ten largest hold 0.25% to 0.35%. Sequenced: naive CD8+ T cells sorted from blood. Receptors were obtained from a man under 40 in good health. CDR3s include the opening cysteine and the closing phenylalanine or tryptophan. D genes are given only for firm matches. Clone sizes are given selectively: once, few, many, or a class where the clone is expanded.

v_call,clone_size,d_call,j_call,cdr3_aa,cdr3_nt
TRBV27,NA,NA,TRBJ1-5,CASSFSPVQPQHF,TGTGCCAGCAGTTTTTCTCCGGTTCAGCCCCAGCATTTT
TRBV11-2,NA,NA,TRBJ2-7,CASSSRQANYEQYF,TGTGCCAGCAGCTCCCGTCAGGCCAACTACGAGCAGTACTTC
TRBV9,NA,NA,TRBJ1-2,CASSPSGEGVYGYTF,TGTGCCAGCAGCCCGAGCGGGGAGGGCGTCTATGGCTACACCTTC
TRBV5-1,NA,NA,TRBJ2-7,CASSEGVDTGRHEQYF,TGCGCCAGCAGCGAGGGGGTGGACACGGGGCGTCACGAGCAGTACTTC
TRBV9,once,TRBD2,TRBJ2-1,CASSVGRLAGVHEQFF,TGTGCCAGCAGCGTAGGACGACTAGCGGGAGTACATGAGCAGTTCTTC
TRBV27,NA,NA,TRBJ2-7,CASSSLRGRIGYEQYF,TGTGCCAGCAGTTCTCTCCGGGGACGAATCGGGTACGAGCAGTACTTC
TRBV7-8,NA,TRBD2,TRBJ2-7,CASSSWASGTEYEQYF,TGTGCCAGCAGCTCCTGGGCTAGCGGGACGGAATACGAGCAGTACTTC
TRBV29-1,NA,NA,TRBJ2-2,CSVGEENTGELFF,TGCAGCGTAGGGGAGGAGAACACCGGGGAGCTGTTTTTT
TRBV6-5,NA,NA,TRBJ2-7,CASSLFGTYEQYF,TGTGCCAGCAGTTTATTCGGGACCTACGAGCAGTACTTC
TRBV4-3,NA,NA,TRBJ2-1,CASSSVQGRNEQFF,TGCGCCAGCAGCTCGGTCCAGGGAAGGAATGAGCAGTTCTTC
TRBV6-4,NA,TRBD2,TRBJ2-1,CASSDSSLAGAVSSYNEQFF,TGTGCCAGCAGTGACTCTTCGCTAGCGGGAGCGGTGAGCTCCTACAATGAGCAGTTCTTC
TRBV10-1,NA,NA,TRBJ2-1,CASSEGQGGYNEQFF,TGCGCCAGCAGTGAGGGGCAGGGGGGCTACAATGAGCAGTTCTTC
TRBV29-1,NA,NA,TRBJ2-7,CSVRRETSYEQYF,TGCAGCGTTCGGCGGGAAACTTCCTACGAGCAGTACTTC
TRBV5-1,NA,NA,TRBJ2-7,CASTEDIMTSYEQYF,TGCGCCAGCACCGAAGACATTATGACATCCTACGAGCAGTACTTC
TRBV19,NA,NA,TRBJ1-1,CASSIVSGPNTEAFF,TGTGCCAGTAGTATAGTAAGCGGTCCGAACACTGAAGCTTTCTTT
TRBV29-1,NA,TRBD2,TRBJ2-1,CSVSGTRDSYNEQFF,TGCAGCGTCTCCGGGACTAGAGACTCCTACAATGAGCAGTTCTTC
TRBV11-2,NA,NA,TRBJ2-5,CASSYGRTQYF,TGTGCCAGCAGCTATGGGAGGACCCAGTACTTC